The 9 T cell receptor beta chains below were found in one sample sequenced in a study of PD-1 blockade in classical Hodgkin lymphoma. Relapses following autologous stem cell transplantation were seen in all patients, with brentuximab vedotin exposure varying. Using immunoSEQ multiplex PCR, the repertoire was profiled, and TCRdb retains in-frame clones only, with some absent. The sample includes 95,000 to 100,000 clones, around nine tenths of them seen just once. This sample comprised peripheral blood mononuclear cells (PBMCs), obtained before the second cycle of nivolumab. The receptor set was obtained from a human donor with classical Hodgkin lymphoma.

The chain uses TRBV30 and TRBJ1-5, with 9 bases fitting TRBD1. The junction had 11 bases not matched to a gene; V was cut back by 2 bases and J by 9 bases. Germline V lookup: CDR1 GTSNPN, CDR2 SVGIG (reference sequence). The CDR3 spans 15 residues. CDR3 sequence (DNA): TGTGCCTGGAGTAGTCCGGGACAGGGTAGGTCGCCCCAGCATTTT. Protein product: CAWSSPGQGRSPQHF.

For the CDR3, the DNA is TGTGCCAGCTCACCACCGACGGGGGTGAGGGGCACCGGGGAGCTGTTTTTT. Its protein is CASSPPTGVRGTGELFF. This chain joins TRBV18 and TRBJ2-2; TRBD2 might be the D (6 bases). Looked up from germline, CDR1 is KGHSH and CDR2 is LQKENI. The CDR3 is 17 residues long. V was shortened by 0 bases and J by 4 bases, with 15 bases between the two germline ends.

The chain recombines TRBV6-5 with TRBJ1-3; D unclear. Germline CDR1 MNHEY, CDR2 SVGAGI. V gave up 2 bases and J gave up 5 bases, with 13 bases separating them. CDR3 length: 15 residues. CDR3 DNA: TGTGCCAGCAGTTACCGGACGGGAGGTAGAAACACCATATATTTT. This codes for CASSYRTGGRNTIYF.

CDR3 sequence (DNA): TGTGCCAGCAGCCAAGTCCGCAGTGACTCTGGAAACACCATATATTTT. Its translation: CASSQVRSDSGNTIYF. V is TRBV4-2 and J is TRBJ1-3; D remains unclear. The V end lost 1 base, the J end lost 0 bases, and 10 bases lay between the germline ends. The CDR3 runs 16 residues. CDR1 is LGHNA, CDR2 YNFKEQ, per germline.

This chain connects TRBV7-6 to TRBJ2-5; D may match TRBD1 or TRBD2 (6 bases each). The J call is in doubt because the DNA end fits TRBJ2-7 better. Germline CDR1 reads SGHVS; CDR2 reads FNYEAQ. The CDR3 is made up of 14 amino acids. CDR3 sequence reads: CASSLGGGGYEQYF. The DNA for the CDR3 is TGTGCCAGCAGCTTGGGCGGAGGGGGGTACGAGCAGTACTTC.

The chain links TRBV6-1 to TRBJ1-2; TRBD1 matches at 7 bases. CDR1 MNHNS and CDR2 SASEGT come from the germline V gene. This CDR3 is 13 amino acids long. V lost 6 bases, J lost 3 bases, and 4 bases stayed unmatched. The DNA of the CDR3 is TGTGCCAGCAGCCGCGGACAGGACTATGGCTACACCTTC. Protein sequence: CASSRGQDYGYTF.

The V gene is TRBV7-3, the J gene TRBJ2-2; TRBD1 is a possible D gene (5 bases). V was shortened by 2 bases and J by 3 bases, with 13 bases between the two germline ends. The V gene's germline CDR1 is SGHTA and CDR2 FQGTGA. The CDR3 runs 16 residues. Here the CDR3 reads CASSLSPGSYTGELFF. The CDR3 DNA reads as TGTGCCAGCAGCTTATCGCCAGGGTCTTACACCGGGGAGCTGTTTTTT.

CDR3 in amino acids: CASISGGSYNEQFF. The CDR3 DNA is TGTGCCAGCATTAGCGGGGGGTCCTACAATGAGCAGTTCTTC. The chain uses TRBV7-2 and TRBJ2-1; TRBD2 agrees at 10 bases. After removal of 7 bases from V and 1 base from J, the junction contained 1 base not matched to a gene. The CDR3 loop spans 14 amino acids. Germline V gives CDR1 SGHTA, CDR2 FQGNSA.

The chain is built from TRBV10-2 and TRBJ2-5; 7 bases match TRBD2. The junction had 5 bases not matched to a gene; V was cut back by 2 bases and J by 5 bases. The CDR3 length is 14 residues. Germline CDR1 and CDR2: WSHSY and SAAADI. CDR3 sequence reads: CASSETSVLETQYF. The CDR3 nucleotides read TGCGCCAGCAGTGAGACTAGCGTCCTTGAGACCCAGTACTTC.